This T cell receptor (beta chain) was identified during a study of T cells in Graves' hyperthyroidism and ophthalmopathy. Amplification of TCR beta CDR3 regions was performed using RNA transcripts as template. During a first-round RT-PCR of the TCR CDR3, the HTBI primer set was used. Each CDR3 protein gets one entry after TCRdb re-called the multiplex PCR reads with MiXCR. The sample consists of 600,000 or so distinct CDR3 sequences, approximately 15% of them appearing once. This clonotype was counted at least ten times. The germline gives CDR1 SNHLY, CDR2 FYNNEI. This CDR3 is built from 16 residues. The V segment lost 1 base and the J segment 2 bases; nucleotides outside the gene matches: 4.

The sequence was collected from a woman aged 18-30 years with Graves' ophthalmopathy. The chain employs TRBV2 and TRBJ2-2; TRBD2 agrees at 7 bases. The sequencing input was blood. The CDR3 DNA is TGTGCCAGCAGTGAAGAAGGAGCGGGAAACACCGGGGAGCTGTTTTTT. The encoded protein is CASSEEGAGNTGELFF.